This TCR beta chain appears in the sequencing data of a study of vaccination and CD4 T cells after COVID-19. V was clipped by 5 bases and J by 2 bases; unmatched bases: 11. The CDR3 sequence is 17 residues long. Germline V gene data show CDR1 as MNHNS and CDR2 as SASEGT. Cultured CD4+ T-cell DNA underwent Oncomine TCR Beta short-read sequencing. TCRdb called the PCR reads again in MiXCR, with one record for every CDR3 protein. Seen here are around 9,100 distinct CDR3 sequences, around two thirds observed once, and the top ten hold around two fifths. This clonotype was seen once. Its antigen is unknown. Specified treatment: roughly ten-day PBMC culture with coronavirus spike peptide pools or control peptides (ViraFEST assay). ViraFEST expanded antigen-specific T cells with peptide pools, then sequenced TCRs.

The specimen was CD4+ T cells from blood, cultured in vitro. This sequence was found in a human donor who had recovered from COVID-19. This sequence joins TRBV6-1 and TRBJ1-1, with 10 bases aligning to TRBD1. This chain's CDR3 is CASSPTTGTGVNTEAFF. DNA for the CDR3: TGTGCCAGCAGTCCGACGACCGGGACAGGGGTAAACACTGAAGCTTTCTTT.